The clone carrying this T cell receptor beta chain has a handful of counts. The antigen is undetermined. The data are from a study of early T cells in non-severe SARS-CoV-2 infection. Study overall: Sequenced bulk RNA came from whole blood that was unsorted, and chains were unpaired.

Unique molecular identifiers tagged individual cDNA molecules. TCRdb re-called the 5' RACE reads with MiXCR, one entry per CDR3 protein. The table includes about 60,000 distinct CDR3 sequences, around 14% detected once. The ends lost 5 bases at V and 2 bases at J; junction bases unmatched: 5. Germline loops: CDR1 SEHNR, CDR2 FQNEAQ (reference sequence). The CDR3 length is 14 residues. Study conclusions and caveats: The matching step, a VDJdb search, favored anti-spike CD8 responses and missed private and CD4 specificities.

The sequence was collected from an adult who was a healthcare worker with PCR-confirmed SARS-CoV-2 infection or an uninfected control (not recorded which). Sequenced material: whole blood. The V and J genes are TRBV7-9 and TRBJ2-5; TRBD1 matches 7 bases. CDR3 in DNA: TGTGCCAGCAGCCCGGGACAGCGACAAGAGACCCAGTACTTC. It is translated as CASSPGQRQETQYF. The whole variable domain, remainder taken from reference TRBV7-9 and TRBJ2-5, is DTGVSQNPRHKITKRGQNVTFRCDPISEHNRLYWYRQTLGQGPEFLTYFQNEAQLEKSRLLSDRFSAERPKGSFSTLEIQRTEQGDSAMYLCASSPGQRQETQYFGPGTRLLVL.